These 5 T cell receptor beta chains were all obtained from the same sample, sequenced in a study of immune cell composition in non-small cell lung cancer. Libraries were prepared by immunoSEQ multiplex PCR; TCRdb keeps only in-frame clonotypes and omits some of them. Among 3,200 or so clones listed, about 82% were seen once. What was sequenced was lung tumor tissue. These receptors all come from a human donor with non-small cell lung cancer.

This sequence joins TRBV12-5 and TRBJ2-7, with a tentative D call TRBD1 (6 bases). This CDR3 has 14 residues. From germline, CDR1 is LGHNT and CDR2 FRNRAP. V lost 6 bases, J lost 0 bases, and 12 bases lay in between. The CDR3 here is CASGGTSSSYEQYV. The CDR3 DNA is TGTGCTAGTGGGGGGACATCCAGCTCCTACGAGCAGTACGTC.

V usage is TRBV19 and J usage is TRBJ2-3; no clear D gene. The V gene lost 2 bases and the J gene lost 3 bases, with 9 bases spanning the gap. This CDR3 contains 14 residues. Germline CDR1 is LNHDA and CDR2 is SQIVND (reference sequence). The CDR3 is CASSINQYTDTQYF. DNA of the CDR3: TGTGCCAGTAGTATAAATCAGTATACAGATACGCAGTATTTT.

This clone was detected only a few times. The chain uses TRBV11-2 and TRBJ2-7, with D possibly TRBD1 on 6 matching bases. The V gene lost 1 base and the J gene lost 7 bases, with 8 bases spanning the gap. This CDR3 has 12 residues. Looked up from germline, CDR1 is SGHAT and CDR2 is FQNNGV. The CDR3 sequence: CASSLAQGEQYF. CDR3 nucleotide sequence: TGTGCCAGCAGCTTAGCCCAGGGGGAGCAGTACTTC. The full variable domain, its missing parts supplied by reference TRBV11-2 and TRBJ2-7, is EAGVAQSPRYKIIEKRQSVAFWCNPISGHATLYWYQQILGQGPKLLIQFQNNGVVDDSQLPKDRFSAERLKGVDSTLKIQPAKLEDSAVYLCASSLAQGEQYFGPGTRLTVT.

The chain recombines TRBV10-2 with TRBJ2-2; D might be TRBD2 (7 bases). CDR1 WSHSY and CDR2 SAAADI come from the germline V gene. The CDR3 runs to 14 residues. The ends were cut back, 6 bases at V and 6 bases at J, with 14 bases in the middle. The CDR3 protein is CASRERGGAGELFF. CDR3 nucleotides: TGCGCCAGCAGAGAGAGGGGGGGGGCCGGGGAGCTGTTTTTT.

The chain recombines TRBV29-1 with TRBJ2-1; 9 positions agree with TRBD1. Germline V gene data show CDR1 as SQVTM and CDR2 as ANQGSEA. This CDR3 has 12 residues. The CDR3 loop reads CAGTGSYNEQFF. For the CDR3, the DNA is TGCGCGGGGACAGGGAGCTACAATGAGCAGTTCTTC.